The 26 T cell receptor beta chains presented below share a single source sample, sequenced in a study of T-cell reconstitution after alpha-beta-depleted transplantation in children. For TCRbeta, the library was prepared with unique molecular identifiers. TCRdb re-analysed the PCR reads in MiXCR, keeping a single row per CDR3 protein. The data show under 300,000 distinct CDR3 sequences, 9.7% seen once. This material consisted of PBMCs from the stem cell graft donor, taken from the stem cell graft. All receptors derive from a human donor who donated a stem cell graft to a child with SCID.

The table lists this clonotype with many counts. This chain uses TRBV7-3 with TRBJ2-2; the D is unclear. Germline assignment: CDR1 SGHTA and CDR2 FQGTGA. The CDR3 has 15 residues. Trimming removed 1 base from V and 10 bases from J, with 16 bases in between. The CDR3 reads CASSLMAGLSEELFF. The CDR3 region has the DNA TGTGCCAGCAGCTTAATGGCAGGTCTATCGGAGGAGCTGTTTTTT.

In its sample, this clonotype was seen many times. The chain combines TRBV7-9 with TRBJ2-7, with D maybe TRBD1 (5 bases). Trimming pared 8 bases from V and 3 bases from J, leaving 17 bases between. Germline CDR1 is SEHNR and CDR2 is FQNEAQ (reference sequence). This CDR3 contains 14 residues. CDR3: CASGVSYQGYEQYF. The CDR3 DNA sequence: TGTGCCAGCGGGGTCTCGTATCAGGGCTACGAGCAGTACTTC. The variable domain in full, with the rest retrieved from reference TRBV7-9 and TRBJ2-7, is DTGVSQNPRHKITKRGQNVTFRCDPISEHNRLYWYRQTLGQGPEFLTYFQNEAQLEKSRLLSDRFSAERPKGSFSTLEIQRTEQGDSAMYLCASGVSYQGYEQYFGPGTRLTVT.

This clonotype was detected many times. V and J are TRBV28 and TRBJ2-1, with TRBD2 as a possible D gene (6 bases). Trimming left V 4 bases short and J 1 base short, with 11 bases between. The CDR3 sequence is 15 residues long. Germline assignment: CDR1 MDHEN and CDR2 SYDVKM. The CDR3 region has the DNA TGTGCCAGCAGTTACGGGGGTCTTTCCTACAATGAGCAGTTCTTC. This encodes CASSYGGLSYNEQFF.

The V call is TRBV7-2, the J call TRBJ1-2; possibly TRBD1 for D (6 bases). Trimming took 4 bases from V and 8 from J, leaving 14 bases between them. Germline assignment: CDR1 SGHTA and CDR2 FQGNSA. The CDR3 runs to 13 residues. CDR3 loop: CASSSYGGMGYTF. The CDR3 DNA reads TGTGCCAGCAGCTCGTACGGGGGCATGGGCTACACCTTC.

The DNA for the CDR3 is TGCTGCGCTAAACCCCCGACAGGTCCCTTGGGGACAGATACGCAGTATTTT. Translating it yields CCAKPPTGPLGTDTQYF. This chain connects TRBV20-1 to TRBJ2-3; a possible D gene is TRBD1 (6 bases). This CDR3 has 17 residues. CDR1 and CDR2 (germline): DFQATT, SNEGSKA (reference sequence).

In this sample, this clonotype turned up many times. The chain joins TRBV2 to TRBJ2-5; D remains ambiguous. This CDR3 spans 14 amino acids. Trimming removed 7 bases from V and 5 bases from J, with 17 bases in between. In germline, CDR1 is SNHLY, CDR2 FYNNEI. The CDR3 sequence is CASTMIENTETQYF. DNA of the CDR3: TGTGCCAGCACTATGATCGAGAATACCGAGACCCAGTACTTC. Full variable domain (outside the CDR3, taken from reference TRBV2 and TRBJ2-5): EPEVTQTPSHQVTQMGQEVILRCVPISNHLYFYWYRQILGQKVEFLVSFYNNEISEKSEIFDDQFSVERPDGSNFTLKIRSTKLEDSAMYFCASTMIENTETQYFGPGTRLLVL.

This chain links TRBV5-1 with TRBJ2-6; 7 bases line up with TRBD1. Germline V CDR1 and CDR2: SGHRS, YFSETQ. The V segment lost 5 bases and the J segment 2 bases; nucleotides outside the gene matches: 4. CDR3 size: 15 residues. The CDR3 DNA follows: TGCGCCAGCAGGGACCAGGGGGCTGGGGCCAACGTCCTGACTTTC. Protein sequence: CASRDQGAGANVLTF.

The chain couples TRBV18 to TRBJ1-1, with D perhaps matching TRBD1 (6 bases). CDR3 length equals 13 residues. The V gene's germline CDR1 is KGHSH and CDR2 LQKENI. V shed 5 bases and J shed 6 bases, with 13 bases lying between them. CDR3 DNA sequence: TGTGCCAGCTCATCGAGTAAGGGGGCTGAAGCTTTCTTT. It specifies CASSSSKGAEAFF.

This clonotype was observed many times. The CDR3 DNA reads TGCGCCAGCAGCTTGGACGGACAAGAGACCCAGTACTTC. Its protein product is CASSLDGQETQYF. J is TRBJ2-5 and V is TRBV5-1; D is ambiguous. CDR1 and CDR2 from the germline V gene are SGHRS and YFSETQ. The CDR3 runs 13 residues. The V end lost 0 bases, the J end lost 2 bases, and 5 bases lay between the germline ends.

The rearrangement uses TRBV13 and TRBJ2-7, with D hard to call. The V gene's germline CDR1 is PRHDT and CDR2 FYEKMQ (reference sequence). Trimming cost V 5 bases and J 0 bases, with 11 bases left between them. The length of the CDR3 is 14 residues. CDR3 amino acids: CASSPGVLSYEQYF. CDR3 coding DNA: TGTGCCAGCAGCCCTGGGGTCCTCTCCTACGAGCAGTACTTC.

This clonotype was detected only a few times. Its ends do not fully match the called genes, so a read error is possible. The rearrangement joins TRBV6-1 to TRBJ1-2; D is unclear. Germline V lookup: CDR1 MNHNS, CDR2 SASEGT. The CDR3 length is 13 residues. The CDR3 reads CASRRTVNYGYPF. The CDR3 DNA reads TGTGCCAGCAGACGGACGGTTAACTATGGCTACCCCTTC.

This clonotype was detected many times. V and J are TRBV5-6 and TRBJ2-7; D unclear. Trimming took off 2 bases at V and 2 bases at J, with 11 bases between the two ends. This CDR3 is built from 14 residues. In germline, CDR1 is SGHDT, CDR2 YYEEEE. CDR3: CASSFLDTTYEQYF. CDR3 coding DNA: TGTGCCAGCAGCTTCCTAGACACGACCTACGAGCAGTACTTC.

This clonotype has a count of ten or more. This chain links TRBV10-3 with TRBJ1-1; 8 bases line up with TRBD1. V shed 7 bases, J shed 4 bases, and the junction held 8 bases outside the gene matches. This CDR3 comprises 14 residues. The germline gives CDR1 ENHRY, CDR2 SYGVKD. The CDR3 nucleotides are TGTGCCATCAAAGAGACAGGGGAGGGCACTGAAGCTTTCTTT. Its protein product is CAIKETGEGTEAFF.

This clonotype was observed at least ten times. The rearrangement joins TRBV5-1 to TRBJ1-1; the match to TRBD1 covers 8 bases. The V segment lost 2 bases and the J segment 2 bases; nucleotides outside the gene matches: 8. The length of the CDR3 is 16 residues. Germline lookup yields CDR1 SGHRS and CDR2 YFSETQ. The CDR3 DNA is TGCGCCAGCAGCTTTTACTCGACAGGGGAAAACACTGAAGCTTTCTTT. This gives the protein CASSFYSTGENTEAFF.

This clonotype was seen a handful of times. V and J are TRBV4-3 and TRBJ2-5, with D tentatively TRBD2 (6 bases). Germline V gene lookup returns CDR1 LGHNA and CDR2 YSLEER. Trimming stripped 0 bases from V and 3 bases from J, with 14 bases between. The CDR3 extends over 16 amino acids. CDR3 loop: CASSQDLRDSKETQYF. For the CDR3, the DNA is TGCGCCAGCAGCCAAGATTTGCGGGACTCCAAAGAGACCCAGTACTTC.

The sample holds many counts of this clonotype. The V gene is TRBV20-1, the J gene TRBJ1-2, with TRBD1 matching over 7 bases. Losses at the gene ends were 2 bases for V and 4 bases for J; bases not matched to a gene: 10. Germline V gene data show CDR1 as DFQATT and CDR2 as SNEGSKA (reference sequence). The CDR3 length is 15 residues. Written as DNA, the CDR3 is TGCAGTGCTAGACCCTCCGGGACAGTTCCCTATGGCTACACCTTC. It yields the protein CSARPSGTVPYGYTF.

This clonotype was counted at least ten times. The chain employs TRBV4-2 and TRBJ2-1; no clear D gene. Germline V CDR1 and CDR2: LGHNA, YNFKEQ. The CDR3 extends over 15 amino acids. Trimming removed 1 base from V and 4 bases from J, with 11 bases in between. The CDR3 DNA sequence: TGTGCCAGCAGCCAAGGACGGACCGTATACAATGAGCAGTTCTTC. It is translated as CASSQGRTVYNEQFF.

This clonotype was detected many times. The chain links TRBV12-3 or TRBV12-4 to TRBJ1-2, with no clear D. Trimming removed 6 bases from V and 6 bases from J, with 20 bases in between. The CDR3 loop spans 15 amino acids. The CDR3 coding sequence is TGTGCCAGCAGCAACCATGCGGACCAAGCCCATGGCTACACCTTC. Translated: CASSNHADQAHGYTF.

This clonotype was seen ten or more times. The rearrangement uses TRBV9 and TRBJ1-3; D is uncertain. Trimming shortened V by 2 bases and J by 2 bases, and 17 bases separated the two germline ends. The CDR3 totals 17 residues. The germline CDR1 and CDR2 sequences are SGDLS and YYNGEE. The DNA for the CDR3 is TGTGCCAGCAGCGTCCTGGATATCCGGGCGGCTGGAAACACCATATATTTT. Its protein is CASSVLDIRAAGNTIYF.

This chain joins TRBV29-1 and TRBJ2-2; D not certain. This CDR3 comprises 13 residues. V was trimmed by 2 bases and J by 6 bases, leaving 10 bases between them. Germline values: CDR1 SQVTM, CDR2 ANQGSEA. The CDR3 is CSVELPMAGELFF. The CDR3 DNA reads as TGCAGCGTTGAACTCCCCATGGCCGGGGAGCTGTTTTTT.

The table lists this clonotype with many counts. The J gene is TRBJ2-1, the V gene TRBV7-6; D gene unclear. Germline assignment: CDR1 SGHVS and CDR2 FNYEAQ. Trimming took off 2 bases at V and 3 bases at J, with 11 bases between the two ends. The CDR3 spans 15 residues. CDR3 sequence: CASSLLVRHYNEQFF. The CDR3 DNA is TGTGCCAGCAGCTTATTGGTGAGACACTACAATGAGCAGTTCTTC.

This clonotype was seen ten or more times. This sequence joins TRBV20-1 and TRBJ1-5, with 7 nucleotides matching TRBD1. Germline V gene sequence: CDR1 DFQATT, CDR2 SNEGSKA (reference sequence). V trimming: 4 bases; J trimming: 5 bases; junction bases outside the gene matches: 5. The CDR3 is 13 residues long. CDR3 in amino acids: CSANRGTDQPQHF. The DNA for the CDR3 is TGCAGTGCTAACAGGGGAACGGATCAGCCCCAGCATTTT.

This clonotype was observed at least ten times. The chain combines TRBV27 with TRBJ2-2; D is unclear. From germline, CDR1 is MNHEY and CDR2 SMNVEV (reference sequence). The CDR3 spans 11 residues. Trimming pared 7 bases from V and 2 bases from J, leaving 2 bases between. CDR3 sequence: CASTNTGELFF. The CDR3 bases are TGTGCCAGCACCAACACCGGGGAGCTGTTTTTT.

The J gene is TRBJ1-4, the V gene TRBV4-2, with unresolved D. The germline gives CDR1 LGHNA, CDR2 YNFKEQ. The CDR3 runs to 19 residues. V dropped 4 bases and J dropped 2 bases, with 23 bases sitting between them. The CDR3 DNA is TGTGCCAGCAGCCCCCAGCCGGGTTTCGGCAGGTCGACTAATGAAAAACTGTTTTTT. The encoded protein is CASSPQPGFGRSTNEKLFF.

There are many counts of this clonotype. The CDR3 loop reads CSVVGGVLRRAFF. The DNA of the CDR3 is TGCAGCGTTGTTGGGGGCGTCCTTCGTAGGGCTTTCTTT. This chain joins TRBV29-1 and TRBJ1-1, with TRBD1 as a possible D gene (6 bases). Germline CDR1 is SQVTM and CDR2 is ANQGSEA. The V end lost 4 bases, the J end lost 11 bases, and 20 bases lay between the germline ends. The CDR3 is 13 amino acids. Filled out from reference TRBV29-1 and TRBJ1-1, the complete variable domain reads SAVISQKPSRDICQRGTSLTIQCQVDSQVTMMFWYRQQPGQSLTLIATANQGSEATYESGFVIDKFPISRPNLTFSTLTVSNMSPEDSSIYLCSVVGGVLRRAFFGQGTRLTVV.

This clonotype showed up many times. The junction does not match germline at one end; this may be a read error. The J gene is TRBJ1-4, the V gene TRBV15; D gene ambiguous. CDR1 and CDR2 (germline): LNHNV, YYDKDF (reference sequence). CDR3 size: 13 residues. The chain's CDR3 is CATSRESDDKLFF. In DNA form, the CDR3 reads TGTGCCACCAGCAGAGAATCGGATGATAAACTGTTTTTT.